This TCR beta chain was captured by sequencing in a study of blood T cell repertoires in COVID-19. The authors' processing: Estimation of nucleated cell counts relied on the amplification of reference gene primers. This table comes from immunoSEQ multiplex PCR, and its TCRdb copy is limited to in-frame clones, with some not included. Clone size and the V and J calls come from that table; the DNA yielded D and trimming. The table lists 130,000 to 150,000 clones, under 90% of them singletons. Sequenced material: peripheral blood. This clonotype originated in a human donor in a cohort sampled during active COVID-19.

The CDR3 is CASSPLLDTEAFF. In nucleotides, the CDR3 is TGCGCCAGCAGCCCCCTATTGGACACTGAAGCTTTCTTT. The V gene is TRBV5-1, the J gene TRBJ1-1; D call uncertain. With 4 bases removed from V and 3 bases from J, the gap between germline ends came to 10 bases. CDR1 is SGHRS and CDR2 is YFSETQ in the germline V gene. CDR3 size: 13 residues. Supplemented by reference TRBV5-1 and TRBJ1-1, the full variable domain reads KAGVTQTPRYLIKTRGQQVTLSCSPISGHRSVSWYQQTPGQGLQFLFEYFSETQRNKGNFPGRFSGRQFSNSRSEMNVSTLELGDSALYLCASSPLLDTEAFFGQGTRLTVV.